This entry lists 22 T cell receptor beta chains sequenced from one sample in a study of cytomegalovirus exposure and HLA in healthy donors. PCR primers comprised 60 Vbeta and 13 Jbeta primers. TCRdb's copy holds only in-frame clones and misses some; the assay was immunoSEQ multiplex PCR. The table lists under 300,000 clones, 84% of them singletons. Specimen: PBMCs. The receptors shown here come from a woman between 40 and 50 years old in good health and CMV-seropositive.

This clone appeared once. The CDR3 sequence: CASSLDAISSPLHF. The CDR3 coding sequence is TGTGCCAGCAGCTTGGATGCTATCTCTTCACCCCTCCACTTT. This sequence joins TRBV5-6 and TRBJ1-6; no firm D call. CDR3 length equals 14 residues. Germline CDR1 SGHDT, CDR2 YYEEEE. V shed 0 bases and J shed 9 bases, with 10 bases lying between them.

This clone was picked up a small number of times. The chain uses TRBV20-1 and TRBJ1-1; D not certain. V lost 3 bases and J lost 8, with 10 bases in between. Germline CDR1 DFQATT, CDR2 SNEGSKA (reference sequence). This CDR3 has 11 residues. This CDR3 is CSARSGFEAFF. In DNA form, the CDR3 reads TGCAGTGCTAGGTCCGGGTTCGAAGCTTTCTTT.

In the case of this clone: At the DNA level, this CDR3 is encoded by other sequences in the same sample as well. The chain employs TRBV5-1 and TRBJ2-7, with D perhaps matching TRBD2 (5 bases). This CDR3 has 11 amino acids. Per the germline V gene, CDR1 is SGHRS and CDR2 is YFSETQ. Trimming shortened V by 1 base and J by 6 bases, and 5 bases separated the two germline ends. The chain's CDR3 is CASSLSGEQYF. Here the CDR3 DNA reads TGCGCCAGCAGCTTGAGCGGCGAGCAGTACTTC.

This clone has just a few counts. V usage is TRBV30 and J usage is TRBJ1-2, with TRBD1 matching over 9 bases. Germline CDR1 is GTSNPN and CDR2 is SVGIG (reference sequence). This CDR3 contains 15 residues. With V trimmed by 3 bases and J by 7 bases, 12 bases remained unmatched. This CDR3 is CAWSPGQGRLGGYTF. The CDR3 DNA follows: TGTGCCTGGAGCCCCGGACAGGGGAGGCTAGGTGGCTACACCTTC.

This clone showed up just once. This sequence joins TRBV5-1 and TRBJ2-3; 7 bases fit TRBD1. This CDR3 contains 17 residues. V trimming: 3 bases; J trimming: 0 bases; junction bases outside the gene matches: 10. Germline CDR1 SGHRS, CDR2 YFSETQ. Here the CDR3 DNA reads TGCGCCAGCAGCTCCGACCCGACAGGGCCTAGCACAGATACGCAGTATTTT. This encodes CASSSDPTGPSTDTQYF.

The chain recombines TRBV5-1 with TRBJ2-1; the match to TRBD2 covers 11 bases. This CDR3 comprises 15 residues. Germline trimming cut 0 bases from V and 8 bases from J; bases unmatched to any gene: 4. From germline, CDR1 is SGHRS and CDR2 YFSETQ. Here the CDR3 DNA reads TGCGCCAGCAGCTTGGTAGCGGGAGGGGCTGATGAGCAGTTCTTC. Its protein product is CASSLVAGGADEQFF.

This clone has more than one count but fewer than ten. V is TRBV10-3 and J is TRBJ1-2; possibly TRBD1 for D (6 bases). The CDR3 extends over 16 amino acids. Germline assignment: CDR1 ENHRY and CDR2 SYGVKD. The V and J ends lost 2 bases and 4 bases respectively, with 17 bases between them. The CDR3 spells CAISEGGGGARYGYTF. The CDR3 DNA follows: TGTGCCATCAGTGAGGGCGGCGGGGGGGCGCGCTATGGCTACACCTTC.

V and J are TRBV5-1 and TRBJ2-1; 9 positions match TRBD2. The CDR3 is 15 residues long. The V and J ends lost 3 bases and 9 bases, in that order; junction bases with no gene match: 10. Germline loops: CDR1 SGHRS, CDR2 YFSETQ. CDR3 loop: CASSSAVGLAVEQFF. CDR3 DNA sequence: TGCGCCAGCAGCTCGGCGGTGGGACTAGCAGTTGAGCAGTTCTTC.

The gene calls are TRBV5-1 and TRBJ2-7; weak D call: TRBD1 (6 bases). Germline V gene lookup returns CDR1 SGHRS and CDR2 YFSETQ. The length of the CDR3 is 15 residues. The V and J ends lost 3 bases and 3 bases respectively, with 16 bases between them. The CDR3 sequence is CASSSQMTGNYEQYF. The CDR3 DNA reads as TGCGCCAGCAGCTCACAAATGACAGGAAACTACGAGCAGTACTTC.

V is TRBV2 and J is TRBJ1-1, with no clear D. CDR3 length: 13 residues. CDR1 and CDR2 from the germline V gene are SNHLY and FYNNEI. The V end was cut by 3 bases, the J end by 5 bases, with 10 bases between. The CDR3 loop reads CASSEIPSTEAFF. CDR3 DNA: TGTGCCAGCAGTGAGATCCCGAGTACTGAAGCTTTCTTT.

The chain employs TRBV15 and TRBJ2-1; 10 nucleotides agree with TRBD2. V lost 2 bases to trimming and J lost 5 bases; unmatched junction nucleotides: 3. The germline gives CDR1 LNHNV, CDR2 YYDKDF (reference sequence). The CDR3 contains 15 residues. The CDR3 bases are TGTGCCACCAGCAGATTAACTAGCGGGAACAATGAGCAGTTCTTC. This sequence encodes CATSRLTSGNNEQFF.

On this clone: The same CDR3 can be traced to other DNA sequences in this sample. The V call is TRBV5-1, the J call TRBJ2-1; D might be TRBD1 (5 bases). Germline values: CDR1 SGHRS, CDR2 YFSETQ. The CDR3 is 13 residues long. V gave up 4 bases and J gave up 3 bases, with 8 bases separating them. The CDR3 DNA sequence: TGCGCCAGCAGCACCGACAGCTACAATGAGCAGTTCTTC. Its protein product is CASSTDSYNEQFF.

The rearrangement links TRBV6-5 to TRBJ1-2, with D perhaps TRBD1 (5 bases). Looked up from germline, CDR1 is MNHEY and CDR2 is SVGAGI. The V end lost 10 bases, the J end lost 4 bases, and 22 bases lay between the germline ends. The CDR3 spans 15 residues. This chain's CDR3 is CATQGVTRGLYGYTF. As DNA, the CDR3 is TGTGCCACCCAAGGGGTGACCAGAGGCCTCTATGGCTACACCTTC.

The chain joins TRBV7-2 to TRBJ2-3; 7 bases are shared with TRBD2. The germline CDR1 and CDR2 sequences are SGHTA and FQGNSA. This CDR3 has 14 residues. The V gene end was trimmed by 3 bases and the J gene end by 1 base; junction bases not matched to a gene: 1. As DNA, the CDR3 is TGTGCCAGCAGCTTTGGGGGGGGCACAGATACGCAGTATTTT. It is translated as CASSFGGGTDTQYF.

The rearrangement links TRBV10-3 to TRBJ2-1; TRBD2 agrees at 8 bases. This CDR3 comprises 16 residues. Trimming cost V 7 bases and J 0 bases; bases outside gene matches: 8. The germline gives CDR1 ENHRY, CDR2 SYGVKD. The CDR3 sequence is CAITGGPQGSYNEQFF. The CDR3 DNA sequence: TGTGCCATCACGGGAGGGCCTCAGGGCTCCTACAATGAGCAGTTCTTC.

V gene TRBV7-8 combines with J gene TRBJ1-5, with D possibly TRBD1 on 5 matching bases. The CDR3 contains 17 residues. Trimming cost V 5 bases and J 0 bases, with 17 bases left between them. Germline V CDR1 and CDR2: SGHVS, FQNEAQ. The DNA for the CDR3 is TGTGCCAGCAGCCTCGGGGGTGGGCCCTATAGCAATCAGCCCCAGCATTTT. Amino acid sequence: CASSLGGGPYSNQPQHF.

V gene TRBV28 combines with J gene TRBJ1-4, with D possibly TRBD1 on 6 matching bases. The CDR3 is 15 amino acids. The germline CDR1 and CDR2 sequences are MDHEN and SYDVKM. Trimming left V 5 bases short and J 8 bases short, with 18 bases between. The CDR3 here is CASSPHRAGGEKLFF. The DNA for the CDR3 is TGTGCCAGCAGTCCCCACAGGGCAGGAGGAGAAAAACTGTTTTTT.

This chain uses TRBV2 with TRBJ2-7; 7 bases fit TRBD2. The germline CDR1 and CDR2 sequences are SNHLY and FYNNEI. CDR3 size: 15 residues. V was clipped by 2 bases and J by 4 bases; unmatched bases: 8. The CDR3 here is CASSEFTGGKYEQYF. For the CDR3, the DNA is TGTGCCAGCAGTGAATTTACGGGAGGCAAGTACGAGCAGTACTTC.

The chain uses TRBV5-1 and TRBJ2-3; 7 bases match TRBD2. CDR1 and CDR2 (germline): SGHRS, YFSETQ. The CDR3 spans 14 residues. J was trimmed by 1 base and V by 1 base; bases with no gene match: 0. This CDR3 reads CASSLTSGTDTQYF. The CDR3 nucleotides are TGCGCCAGCAGCTTGACTAGCGGCACAGATACGCAGTATTTT.

This clone was detected a few times. The chain couples TRBV18 to TRBJ2-7, with 12 bases fitting TRBD2. The CDR3 contains 19 residues. Per germline, CDR1 KGHSH and CDR2 LQKENI. Germline trimming cut 1 base from V and 4 bases from J; bases unmatched to any gene: 14. CDR3 region: CASSPQMQTSGSAEYEQYF. The CDR3 DNA follows: TGTGCCAGCTCACCACAAATGCAGACTAGCGGGAGCGCTGAGTACGAGCAGTACTTC.

V usage is TRBV19 and J usage is TRBJ2-2; D gene uncertain. The CDR3 has 14 residues. V was cut by 5 bases and J by 3 bases, with 10 bases left in between. In germline, CDR1 is LNHDA, CDR2 SQIVND (reference sequence). The CDR3 protein is CASSSTTYTGELFF. CDR3 nucleotides: TGTGCCAGTAGTTCTACCACCTACACCGGGGAGCTGTTTTTT.

This clone was seen once. V and J are TRBV5-1 and TRBJ1-4; possible D gene TRBD1, 6 bases. The CDR3 has 16 amino acids. Trimming took 0 bases from V and 2 from J, leaving 11 bases between them. The germline gives CDR1 SGHRS, CDR2 YFSETQ. The CDR3 nucleotides read TGCGCCAGCAGCTTGGAAGGCAGGGGTACTAATGAAAAACTGTTTTTT. Translating gives CASSLEGRGTNEKLFF.